These 19 T cell receptor beta chains were all obtained from the same sample, sequenced in a study of identical twins (TCRdb year 2016). The library was prepared using 5' RACE. Sequencing used an Illumina HiSeq 2000. The public reads were reanalyzed by TCRdb: fastp trimming at Q25, MiXCR alignment, in-frame beta chains only. Merged by CDR3 protein, the rows form single entries marked with the most common genes and DNA. Counted in this sample were 600,000 to 800,000 distinct CDR3 sequences; approximately 22% of them appeared once. 4% to 4.5% of the sample goes to the ten largest clones. The same sample was also studied in work on T cells expressing NK-cell markers.

Sequenced input: PBMCs. Receptors were obtained from a woman under 30 in good health.

The CDR3 region is CASSPEEGGELFF. The CDR3 DNA reads TGTGCCAGCAGTCCCGAAGAGGGCGGGGAGCTGTTTTTT. V is TRBV12-3 or TRBV12-4 and J is TRBJ2-2; possibly TRBD2 for D (5 bases). The CDR3 has 13 residues. V lost 5 bases to trimming and J lost 7 bases, with 11 bases between them.

This clonotype was counted only a few times. CDR3 bases: TGTGCCAGCAGCTTAGCCGGCTCAATAAGCTCCTACGAGCAGTACTTC. It specifies CASSLAGSISSYEQYF. V usage is TRBV7-8 and J usage is TRBJ2-7; no clear D gene. The germline CDR1 and CDR2 sequences are SGHVS and FQNEAQ. V shed 0 bases and J shed 0 bases, with 12 bases lying between them. The CDR3 consists of 16 residues.

As concerns this clonotype: A junction end diverges from the germline sequence, so it may reflect a read error. This chain joins TRBV3-1 and TRBJ2-3; tentatively, D is TRBD1 (5 bases). Germline-derived CDR1 and CDR2 are LGHDT and YNNKEL (reference sequence). The CDR3 runs 15 residues. The DNA of the CDR3 is TGTGCCAGCAGCAAAGAAGGGGTCGGCACAGATACGCAGTATTTT. This encodes CASSKEGVGTDTQYF.

A word on this clonotype: A much larger clone is a single base away; this may be a read error. The chain joins TRBV10-3 to TRBJ2-1; 12 bases align to TRBD2. V gave up 7 bases and J gave up 11 bases; unmatched junction bases: 6. CDR3 length equals 13 residues. Per germline, CDR1 ENHRY and CDR2 SYGVKD. The CDR3 sequence: CAIMTSGSDKQFF. The CDR3 nucleotides are TGTGCCATCATGACTAGCGGGAGTGATAAGCAGTTCTTC.

The chain carries TRBV20-1 and TRBJ2-1; D may be TRBD2 (5 bases). Germline loops: CDR1 DFQATT, CDR2 SNEGSKA (reference sequence). The CDR3 contains 13 residues. V gave up 6 bases and J gave up 10 bases, with 19 bases separating them. The CDR3 loop is CSAGGAGRWEQFF. In DNA form, the CDR3 reads TGCAGTGCCGGAGGCGCCGGGCGATGGGAGCAGTTCTTC.

Ten or more counts support this clonotype. The chain joins TRBV12-3 or TRBV12-4 to TRBJ2-1; 10 nucleotides agree with TRBD2. V was pared by 7 bases and J by 1 base, with 1 base of the junction left unmatched. The CDR3 consists of 14 residues. CDR3 bases: TGTGCCAGCATACTAGCGGGGTCCTACAATGAGCAGTTCTTC. This gives the protein CASILAGSYNEQFF.

CDR3 loop: CASSPSPTTDTQYF. CDR3 bases: TGTGCCAGCAGCCCCTCCCCTACCACAGATACGCAGTATTTT. The rearrangement joins TRBV7-6 to TRBJ2-3; D gene unclear. The CDR3 runs 14 residues. V was pared by 5 bases and J by 2 bases, with 11 bases between. The V gene's germline CDR1 is SGHVS and CDR2 FNYEAQ.

The chain joins TRBV20-1 to TRBJ2-2, with D unresolved. CDR3 length: 16 amino acids. V was trimmed by 0 bases and J by 4 bases, leaving 15 bases between them. The V gene's germline CDR1 is DFQATT and CDR2 SNEGSKA (reference sequence). CDR3 in amino acids: CSARDVSAASTGELFF. CDR3 DNA: TGCAGTGCTAGAGATGTGTCCGCCGCCAGCACCGGGGAGCTGTTTTTT.

V usage is TRBV18 and J usage is TRBJ2-1; 7 positions agree with TRBD1. V dropped 2 bases and J dropped 9; count of bases not matched to a gene: 4. Germline assignment: CDR1 KGHSH and CDR2 LQKENI. The CDR3 is 13 residues long. The CDR3 region is CASSPNRQGEQFF. DNA of the CDR3: TGTGCCAGCTCACCAAATCGACAGGGTGAGCAGTTCTTC.

This clonotype was counted between two and nine times. V usage is TRBV5-1 and J usage is TRBJ2-3; 7 nucleotides align to TRBD1. J was trimmed by 0 bases and V by 4 bases; bases with no gene match: 5. The length of the CDR3 is 15 residues. Germline V CDR1 and CDR2: SGHRS, YFSETQ. CDR3 sequence (DNA): TGCGCCAGCAGCATACAGGGGCCAAGCACAGATACGCAGTATTTT. Amino acid sequence: CASSIQGPSTDTQYF.

This clonotype has only a few counts. The chain carries TRBV6-5 and TRBJ1-6; TRBD1 might be the D (6 bases). From germline, CDR1 is MNHEY and CDR2 SVGAGI. CDR3 length equals 16 residues. Trimming removed 2 bases at V and 9 bases at J, with 17 bases between. The CDR3 nucleotides read TGTGCCAGCAGTTACGATCCTCGGGGGCGAGGTTCACCCCTCCACTTT. It encodes CASSYDPRGRGSPLHF.

This clonotype has at least ten counts. The chain is built from TRBV10-3 and TRBJ1-5; D is undetermined. The CDR3 has 13 residues. V shed 0 bases and J shed 6 bases, with 6 bases lying between them. Per the germline V gene, CDR1 is ENHRY and CDR2 is SYGVKD. The CDR3 nucleotides read TGTGCCATCAGTGAGTCTTGGGTTCAGCCCCAGCATTTT. Amino acid sequence: CAISESWVQPQHF.

This rearrangement joins TRBV12-3 or TRBV12-4 to TRBJ2-3, with TRBD1 matching 7 bases. Trimming removed 6 bases from V and 6 bases from J; junction bases left unmatched: 12. This CDR3 has 15 residues. The CDR3 protein is CASSDRTGPGDTQYF. CDR3 coding DNA: TGTGCCAGCAGCGATCGGACAGGCCCTGGGGATACGCAGTATTTT.

This chain connects TRBV24-1 to TRBJ2-5, with 7 nucleotides matching TRBD1. J lost 4 bases, V lost 3 bases, and 7 bases had no gene match. CDR3 length: 15 amino acids. Germline V gives CDR1 KGHDR, CDR2 SFDVKD. The CDR3: CATSDPRQGGETQYF. The CDR3 DNA reads TGTGCCACCAGTGATCCTCGACAGGGCGGAGAGACCCAGTACTTC.

This clonotype was detected a few times. The CDR3 spells CASSYRGGHGYTF. CDR3 nucleotide sequence: TGTGCCAGCAGTTACCGTGGGGGGCACGGCTACACCTTC. This chain connects TRBV6-2 or TRBV6-3 to TRBJ1-2; D is perhaps TRBD1 (6 bases). This CDR3 is built from 13 residues. V shed 2 bases and J shed 8 bases, with 12 bases lying between them. Germline V CDR1 and CDR2: MNHEY, SVGEGT.

This clonotype was seen many times. The rearrangement links TRBV12-3 or TRBV12-4 to TRBJ1-5, with no clear D. CDR3 length: 12 amino acids. V lost 2 bases and J 8 bases, leaving 7 bases between the germline ends. The CDR3 bases are TGTGCCAGCAGTTTACGGGGAGAGCCCCAGCATTTT. This translates into CASSLRGEPQHF.

On this clonotype: Possible read error: a much larger clone is one base away. The chain combines TRBV6-6 with TRBJ1-1; D call uncertain. This CDR3 is 12 amino acids long. Germline values: CDR1 MNHNY, CDR2 SVGAGI (reference sequence). V lost 2 bases and J 4 bases, leaving 5 bases between the germline ends. CDR3 DNA sequence: TGTGCCAGCAGTTACGTGGGCACTGAAGCTTTCTTT. Protein product: CASSYVGTEAFF.

The chain links TRBV6-1 to TRBJ1-4, with 12 positions matching TRBD1. Germline lookup yields CDR1 MNHNS and CDR2 SASEGT. There are 18 residues in the CDR3. The junction had 10 bases not matched to a gene; V was cut back by 5 bases and J by 3 bases. CDR3 sequence: CASSPSRDRGRPNEKLFF. The CDR3 DNA follows: TGTGCCAGCAGTCCGTCCCGGGACAGGGGGCGACCTAATGAAAAACTGTTTTTT.

In this sample, this clonotype turned up a few times. The chain uses TRBV20-1 and TRBJ2-1; 9 bases align to TRBD1. The CDR3 is 16 residues long. V was pared by 4 bases and J by 4 bases, with 11 bases of the junction left unmatched. The V gene's germline CDR1 is DFQATT and CDR2 SNEGSKA (reference sequence). DNA of the CDR3: TGCAGTGCTACTACTACACAGGGGGCAAGATACAATGAGCAGTTCTTC. Encoded protein: CSATTTQGARYNEQFF.